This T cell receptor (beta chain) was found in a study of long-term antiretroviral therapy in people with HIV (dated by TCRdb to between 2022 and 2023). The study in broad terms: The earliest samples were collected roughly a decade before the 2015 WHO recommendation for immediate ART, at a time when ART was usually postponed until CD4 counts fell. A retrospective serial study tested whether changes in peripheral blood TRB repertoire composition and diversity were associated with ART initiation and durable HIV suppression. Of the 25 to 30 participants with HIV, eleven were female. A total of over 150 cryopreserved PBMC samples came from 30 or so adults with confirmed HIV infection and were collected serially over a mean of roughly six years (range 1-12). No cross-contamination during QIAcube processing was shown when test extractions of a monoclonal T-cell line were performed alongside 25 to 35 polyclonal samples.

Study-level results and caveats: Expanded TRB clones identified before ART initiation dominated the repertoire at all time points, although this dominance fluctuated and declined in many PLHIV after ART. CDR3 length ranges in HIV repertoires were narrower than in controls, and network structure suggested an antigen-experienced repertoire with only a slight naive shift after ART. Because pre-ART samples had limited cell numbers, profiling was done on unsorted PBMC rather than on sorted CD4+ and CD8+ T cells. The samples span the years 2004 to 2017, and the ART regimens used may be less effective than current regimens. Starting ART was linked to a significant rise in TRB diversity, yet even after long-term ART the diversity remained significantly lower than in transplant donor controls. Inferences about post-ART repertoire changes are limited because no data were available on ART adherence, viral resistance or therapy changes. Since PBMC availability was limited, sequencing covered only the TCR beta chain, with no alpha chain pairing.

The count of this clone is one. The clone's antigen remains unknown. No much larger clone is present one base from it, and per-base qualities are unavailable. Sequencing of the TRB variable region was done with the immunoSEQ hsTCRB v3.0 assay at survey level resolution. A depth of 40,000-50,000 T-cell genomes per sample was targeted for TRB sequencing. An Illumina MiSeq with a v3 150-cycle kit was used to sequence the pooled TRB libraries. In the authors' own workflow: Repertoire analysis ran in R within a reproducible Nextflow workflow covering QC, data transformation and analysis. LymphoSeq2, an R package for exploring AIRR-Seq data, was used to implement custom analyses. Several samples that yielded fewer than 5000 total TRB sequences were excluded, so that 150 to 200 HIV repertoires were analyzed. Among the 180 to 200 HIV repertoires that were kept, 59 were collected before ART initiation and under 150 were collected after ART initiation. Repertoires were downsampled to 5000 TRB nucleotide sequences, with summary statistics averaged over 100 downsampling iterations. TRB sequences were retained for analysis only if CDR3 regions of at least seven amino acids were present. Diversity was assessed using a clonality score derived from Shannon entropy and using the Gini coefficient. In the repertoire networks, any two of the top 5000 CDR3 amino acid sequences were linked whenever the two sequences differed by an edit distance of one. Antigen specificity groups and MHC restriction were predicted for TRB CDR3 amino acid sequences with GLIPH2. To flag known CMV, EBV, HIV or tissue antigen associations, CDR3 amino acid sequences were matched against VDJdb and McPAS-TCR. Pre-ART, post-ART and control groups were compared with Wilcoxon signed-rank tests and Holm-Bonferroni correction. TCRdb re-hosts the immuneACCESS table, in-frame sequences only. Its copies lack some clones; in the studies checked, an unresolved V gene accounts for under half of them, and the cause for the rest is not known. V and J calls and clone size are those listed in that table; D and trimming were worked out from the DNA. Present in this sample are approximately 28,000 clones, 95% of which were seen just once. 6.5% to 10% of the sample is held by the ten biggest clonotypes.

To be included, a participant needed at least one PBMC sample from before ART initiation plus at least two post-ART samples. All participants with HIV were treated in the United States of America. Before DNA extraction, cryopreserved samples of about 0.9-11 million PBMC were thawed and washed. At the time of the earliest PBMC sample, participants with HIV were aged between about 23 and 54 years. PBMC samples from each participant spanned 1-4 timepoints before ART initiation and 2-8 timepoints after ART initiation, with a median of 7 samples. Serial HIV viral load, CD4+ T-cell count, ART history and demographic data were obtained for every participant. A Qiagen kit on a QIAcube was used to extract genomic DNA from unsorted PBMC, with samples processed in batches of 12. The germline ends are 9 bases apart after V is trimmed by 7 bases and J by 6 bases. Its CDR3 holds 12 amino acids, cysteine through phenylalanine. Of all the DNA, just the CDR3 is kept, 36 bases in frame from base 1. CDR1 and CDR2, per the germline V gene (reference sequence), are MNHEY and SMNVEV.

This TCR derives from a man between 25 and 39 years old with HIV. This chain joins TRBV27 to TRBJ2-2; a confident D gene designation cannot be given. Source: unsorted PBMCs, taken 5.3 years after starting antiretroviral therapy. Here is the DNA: TGTGCCAGCACTGGCGGAGCCGGGGAGCTGTTTTTT. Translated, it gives CASTGGAGELFF.